One and the same sample provided the 32 T cell receptor beta chains below, sequenced in a study of cytomegalovirus exposure and HLA in healthy donors. The assay was immunoSEQ multiplex PCR, and TCRdb's table has in-frame clones only and misses some. The data contain about 110,000 clones, roughly 95% of them singletons. The sample taken for sequencing was PBMCs. All receptors come from a woman aged 18-29 years in good health and CMV-seronegative.

The chain has TRBV6-1 and TRBJ1-5; tentatively, D is TRBD1 (6 bases). Germline-derived CDR1 and CDR2 are MNHNS and SASEGT. The V end was cut by 4 bases, the J end by 7 bases, with 20 bases between. This CDR3 has 16 amino acids. As DNA, the CDR3 is TGTGCCAGCAGTGTTGGACAGTGGGGTCGTGGGCAGCCCCAGCATTTT. This encodes CASSVGQWGRGQPQHF.

CDR3 in amino acids: CASSYRGQGKNEQFF. CDR3 DNA sequence: TGTGCCAGCAGTTACCGCGGACAGGGAAAAAATGAGCAGTTCTTC. The rearrangement links TRBV6-5 to TRBJ2-1, with TRBD1 matching over 8 bases. This CDR3 has 15 amino acids. Germline CDR1 reads MNHEY; CDR2 reads SVGAGI. The V segment lost 2 bases and the J segment 7 bases; nucleotides outside the gene matches: 7.

J is TRBJ2-5 and V is TRBV20-1; no definite D call. This CDR3 has 11 amino acids. V lost 4 bases and J 5 bases, leaving 8 bases between the germline ends. Germline CDR1 reads DFQATT; CDR2 reads SNEGSKA (reference sequence). CDR3 sequence reads: CSATTWETQYF. The DNA for the CDR3 is TGCAGTGCTACCACATGGGAGACCCAGTACTTC.

This chain uses TRBV7-3 with TRBJ2-3; 7 nucleotides agree with TRBD2. The CDR3 covers 16 residues. Germline trimming cut 1 base from V and 3 bases from J; bases unmatched to any gene: 7. Germline V gives CDR1 SGHTA, CDR2 FQGTGA. The CDR3 loop reads CASSLIPSGRTDTQYF. As DNA, the CDR3 is TGTGCCAGCAGCTTAATTCCTAGCGGAAGGACAGATACGCAGTATTTT.

The rearrangement uses TRBV7-2 and TRBJ1-2, with D perhaps matching TRBD1 (6 bases). The CDR3 sequence is 14 residues long. Germline V gives CDR1 SGHTA, CDR2 FQGNSA. V was clipped by 5 bases and J by 0 bases, with 10 bases between them. The CDR3 coding sequence is TGTGCCAGCAGCCAGGGGACATCTAACTATGGCTACACCTTC. As protein: CASSQGTSNYGYTF.

The chain carries TRBV9 and TRBJ2-3; 8 nucleotides align to TRBD2. J lost 3 bases, V lost 0 bases, and 6 bases had no gene match. The CDR3 totals 16 residues. In germline, CDR1 is SGDLS, CDR2 YYNGEE. CDR3: CASSVANGGATDTQYF. CDR3 coding DNA: TGTGCCAGCAGCGTAGCTAACGGGGGGGCAACAGATACGCAGTATTTT.

The CDR3 sequence: CASGLQGARTEAFF. Written as DNA, the CDR3 is TGTGCTAGTGGTTTGCAGGGGGCACGAACTGAAGCTTTCTTT. The chain is built from TRBV12-5 and TRBJ1-1, with 8 bases lining up with TRBD1. The CDR3 sequence is 14 residues long. The trim removed 2 bases at V and 5 bases at J, leaving 4 bases unmatched. Looked up from germline, CDR1 is LGHNT and CDR2 is FRNRAP.

The V gene is TRBV7-9, the J gene TRBJ1-1; 7 nucleotides line up with TRBD1. Per the germline V gene, CDR1 is SEHNR and CDR2 is FQNEAQ (reference sequence). This CDR3 has 13 residues. Trimming took 5 bases from V and 3 from J; bases not matched to a gene: 3. This CDR3 reads CASSRGTDTEAFF. Written as DNA, the CDR3 is TGTGCCAGCAGCCGAGGGACAGACACTGAAGCTTTCTTT.

J is TRBJ2-7 and V is TRBV4-1; 11 bases map to TRBD1. CDR3 length: 16 amino acids. V was clipped by 1 base and J by 4 bases; unmatched bases: 6. CDR1 is MGHRA, CDR2 YSYEKL, per germline. The CDR3 DNA sequence: TGCGCCAGCAGCCAAGTCACCCGGGACAGGGGGTACGAGCAGTACTTC. This translates into CASSQVTRDRGYEQYF.

The rearrangement links TRBV7-8 to TRBJ1-1; tentative D call: TRBD1 (6 bases). Germline CDR1 and CDR2: SGHVS and FQNEAQ. Trimming removed 1 base from V and 4 bases from J, with 19 bases in between. The CDR3 consists of 17 residues. The DNA for the CDR3 is TGTGCCAGCAGCTTAGTAGAGGGAACAGGGACCCTCACTGAAGCTTTCTTT. It specifies CASSLVEGTGTLTEAFF.

The V gene is TRBV19, the J gene TRBJ1-6, with D possibly matching TRBD1 (6 bases). Germline V CDR1 and CDR2: LNHDA, SQIVND (reference sequence). V lost 9 bases and J lost 4, with 7 bases in between. This CDR3 is built from 12 residues. In DNA form, the CDR3 reads TGTGCCAGCGGACAGTATAATTCACCCCTCCACTTT. Residues: CASGQYNSPLHF.

This chain links TRBV6-4 with TRBJ2-2; a possible D gene is TRBD2 (5 bases). In germline, CDR1 is MRHNA, CDR2 SNTAGT. The CDR3 spans 13 residues. V was pared by 0 bases and J by 6 bases, with 5 bases between. In DNA form, the CDR3 reads TGTGCCAGCAGTGACTCCGGGGCCGGGGAGCTGTTTTTT. Residues: CASSDSGAGELFF.

The chain has TRBV5-1 and TRBJ2-3; 7 bases map to TRBD2. CDR1 SGHRS and CDR2 YFSETQ come from the germline V gene. V dropped 4 bases and J dropped 1; count of bases not matched to a gene: 9. This CDR3 region has 16 residues. This chain's CDR3 is CASSLILTSGTDTQYF. In DNA, the CDR3 is TGCGCCAGCAGCCTCATTTTAACTAGCGGCACAGATACGCAGTATTTT.

The rearrangement joins TRBV18 to TRBJ2-3; tentative D call: TRBD2 (6 bases). The germline CDR1 and CDR2 sequences are KGHSH and LQKENI. The length of the CDR3 is 13 residues. Between the trimmed V and J ends, which lost 8 bases and 0 bases, there was a span of 9 bases. The CDR3: CASKRGSTDTQYF. The CDR3 DNA follows: TGTGCCAGCAAACGGGGGAGCACAGATACGCAGTATTTT. Filled out from reference TRBV18 and TRBJ2-3, the complete variable domain reads NAGVMQNPRHLVRRRGQEARLRCSPMKGHSHVYWYRQLPEEGLKFMVYLQKENIIDESGMPKERFSAEFPKEGPSILRIQQVVRGDSAAYFCASKRGSTDTQYFGPGTRLTVL.

V gene TRBV2 combines with J gene TRBJ2-5; 10 bases match TRBD1. CDR1 and CDR2 from the germline V gene are SNHLY and FYNNEI. The CDR3 loop spans 17 amino acids. The V segment lost 2 bases and the J segment 5 bases; nucleotides outside the gene matches: 11. The CDR3 sequence: CASSELPGTGERETQYF. The CDR3 DNA reads as TGTGCCAGCAGTGAACTCCCCGGGACAGGGGAACGGGAGACCCAGTACTTC.

This rearrangement joins TRBV6-6 to TRBJ2-5; 11 nucleotides match TRBD2. Germline assignment: CDR1 MNHNY and CDR2 SVGAGI (reference sequence). Trimming at V came to 5 bases and at J to 2 bases, leaving 1 base not matched to a gene. This CDR3 has 14 residues. The CDR3 nucleotides read TGTGCCAGCAGTCTAGCGGGGGGACAAGAGACCCAGTACTTC. Its protein is CASSLAGGQETQYF.

The CDR3 spells CASSLGLAGDYNEQFF. CDR3 in DNA: TGTGCCAGCAGCTTGGGACTAGCGGGGGATTACAATGAGCAGTTCTTC. The chain carries TRBV7-6 and TRBJ2-1, with 14 bases lining up with TRBD2. The CDR3 runs 16 residues. Germline CDR1 reads SGHVS; CDR2 reads FNYEAQ. V gave up 3 bases and J gave up 4 bases; unmatched junction bases: 2.

This chain connects TRBV25-1 to TRBJ2-3, with unresolved D. Looked up from germline, CDR1 is MGHDK and CDR2 is SYGVNS. V was shortened by 3 bases and J by 3 bases, with 16 bases between the two germline ends. The length of the CDR3 is 16 residues. The CDR3 sequence is CASSDRRASATDTQYF. CDR3 bases: TGTGCCAGCAGTGACAGACGCGCGAGCGCAACAGATACGCAGTATTTT.

J is TRBJ1-2 and V is TRBV5-1, with D uncertain. Trimming pared 4 bases from V and 4 bases from J, leaving 20 bases between. The CDR3 spans 16 residues. Germline CDR1 is SGHRS and CDR2 is YFSETQ. DNA of the CDR3: TGCGCCAGCAGCCAATTCACGGCAGAGAGGGTCTATGGCTACACCTTC. It codes for CASSQFTAERVYGYTF.

V and J are TRBV6-5 and TRBJ1-4; 10 bases are shared with TRBD1. The CDR3 is made up of 14 amino acids. The V and J ends lost 5 bases and 7 bases, in that order; junction bases with no gene match: 4. CDR1 is MNHEY and CDR2 is SVGAGI in the germline V gene. The chain's CDR3 is CASSRTGGTEKLFF. In nucleotides, the CDR3 is TGTGCCAGCAGTAGGACAGGGGGGACTGAAAAACTGTTTTTT.

J is TRBJ2-7 and V is TRBV7-9, with D perhaps matching TRBD1 (6 bases). Per germline, CDR1 SEHNR and CDR2 FQNEAQ (reference sequence). Trimming shortened V by 1 base and J by 3 bases, and 10 bases separated the two germline ends. CDR3 size: 14 residues. The CDR3 loop is CASSLVNRVYEQYF. The CDR3 region has the DNA TGTGCCAGCAGCTTAGTTAACAGGGTCTACGAGCAGTACTTC.

The chain is built from TRBV28 and TRBJ1-1, with D possibly being TRBD1 (5 bases). The CDR3 length is 13 residues. The ends were cut back, 4 bases at V and 5 bases at J, with 11 bases in the middle. The germline CDR1 and CDR2 sequences are MDHEN and SYDVKM. CDR3 sequence reads: CASSSTGLTEAFF. The CDR3 coding sequence is TGTGCCAGCAGTTCCACAGGACTAACTGAAGCTTTCTTT.

The chain employs TRBV14 and TRBJ2-2; 7 bases map to TRBD1. The CDR3 is made up of 15 amino acids. Germline CDR1 SGHDN, CDR2 FVKESK. With V trimmed by 2 bases and J by 5 bases, 5 bases remained unmatched. The CDR3 region is CASSQQGVRTGELFF. As DNA, the CDR3 is TGTGCCAGCAGCCAACAGGGGGTGAGGACCGGGGAGCTGTTTTTT.

V gene TRBV19 combines with J gene TRBJ2-5; D not certain. This CDR3 has 14 amino acids. Germline CDR1 and CDR2: LNHDA and SQIVND (reference sequence). The V gene lost 6 bases and the J gene lost 5 bases, with 16 bases spanning the gap. The CDR3, as DNA: TGTGCCAGTAGCCTAGACCGACCCCCGGAGACCCAGTACTTC. Amino acids: CASSLDRPPETQYF.

The rearrangement joins TRBV5-4 to TRBJ1-1; the D is unclear. The CDR3 totals 12 residues. Per germline, CDR1 SGHNT and CDR2 YYREEE (reference sequence). V gave up 10 bases and J gave up 0 bases, with 10 bases separating them. For the CDR3, the DNA is TGTGCCTCGGGTAGAGTGAACACTGAAGCTTTCTTT. It specifies CASGRVNTEAFF. Complete variable domain (other parts from reference TRBV5-4 and TRBJ1-1): ETGVTQSPTHLIKTRGQQVTLRCSSQSGHNTVSWYQQALGQGPQFIFQYYREEENGRGNFPPRFSGLQFPNYSSELNVNALELDDSALYLCASGRVNTEAFFGQGTRLTVV.

This clone was detected only once. This chain joins TRBV19 and TRBJ2-7, with D perhaps TRBD2 (5 bases). The CDR3 contains 14 residues. V gave up 1 base and J gave up 0 bases, with 7 bases separating them. CDR1 and CDR2 (germline): LNHDA, SQIVND (reference sequence). DNA for the CDR3: TGTGCCAGTAGTATAGCCCGGGACTCCTACGAGCAGTACTTC. This codes for CASSIARDSYEQYF.

The V and J genes are TRBV7-9 and TRBJ1-5; D is ambiguous. The CDR3 has 13 residues. V lost 5 bases, J lost 2 bases, and 7 bases lay in between. From germline, CDR1 is SEHNR and CDR2 FQNEAQ (reference sequence). The CDR3 loop reads CASSPSGNQPQHF. The DNA for the CDR3 is TGTGCCAGCAGCCCAAGCGGCAATCAGCCCCAGCATTTT.

The chain employs TRBV7-9 and TRBJ2-1, with 10 bases fitting TRBD2. CDR1 is SEHNR and CDR2 is FQNEAQ in the germline V gene (reference sequence). V lost 1 base and J lost 8; bases outside the gene matches: 8. CDR3 length equals 16 residues. CDR3 region: CASSLDASGGVDEQFF. For the CDR3, the DNA is TGTGCCAGCAGCTTAGATGCAAGCGGGGGGGTGGATGAGCAGTTCTTC.

V is TRBV6-5 and J is TRBJ2-1; 7 positions match TRBD1. This CDR3 has 14 amino acids. Losses at the gene ends were 6 bases for V and 4 bases for J; bases not matched to a gene: 6. Germline values: CDR1 MNHEY, CDR2 SVGAGI. The DNA for the CDR3 is TGTGCCAGCAGCCCGGGACAGCTATACAATGAGCAGTTCTTC. Its protein is CASSPGQLYNEQFF.

The chain uses TRBV6-1 and TRBJ1-2, with a weak D call TRBD1 (6 bases). Germline CDR1 and CDR2: MNHNS and SASEGT. The V and J ends lost 2 bases and 7 bases respectively, with 14 bases between them. The CDR3 spans 14 residues. This CDR3 is CASSETGKSRGYTF. The CDR3 DNA is TGTGCCAGCAGTGAAACAGGGAAGTCGCGTGGCTACACCTTC.

The rearrangement uses TRBV5-1 and TRBJ2-5, with 11 bases matching TRBD2. The CDR3 loop spans 16 amino acids. Germline V CDR1 and CDR2: SGHRS, YFSETQ. J was trimmed by 1 base and V by 2 bases; bases with no gene match: 4. This CDR3 reads CASSLRLAGPQETQYF. The CDR3 DNA reads TGCGCCAGCAGCTTAAGACTAGCGGGGCCCCAAGAGACCCAGTACTTC. Full variable domain (outside the CDR3, taken from reference TRBV5-1 and TRBJ2-5): KAGVTQTPRYLIKTRGQQVTLSCSPISGHRSVSWYQQTPGQGLQFLFEYFSETQRNKGNFPGRFSGRQFSNSRSEMNVSTLELGDSALYLCASSLRLAGPQETQYFGPGTRLLVL.

The chain links TRBV5-1 to TRBJ2-7; 8 nucleotides agree with TRBD1. Germline lookup yields CDR1 SGHRS and CDR2 YFSETQ. This CDR3 is 15 amino acids long. Unmatched junction bases numbered 10, after V lost 6 bases and J lost 2 bases. CDR3 DNA sequence: TGCGCCAGCAAGTGGGGACAGGTTCCAACCTACGAGCAGTACTTC. Its protein is CASKWGQVPTYEQYF.